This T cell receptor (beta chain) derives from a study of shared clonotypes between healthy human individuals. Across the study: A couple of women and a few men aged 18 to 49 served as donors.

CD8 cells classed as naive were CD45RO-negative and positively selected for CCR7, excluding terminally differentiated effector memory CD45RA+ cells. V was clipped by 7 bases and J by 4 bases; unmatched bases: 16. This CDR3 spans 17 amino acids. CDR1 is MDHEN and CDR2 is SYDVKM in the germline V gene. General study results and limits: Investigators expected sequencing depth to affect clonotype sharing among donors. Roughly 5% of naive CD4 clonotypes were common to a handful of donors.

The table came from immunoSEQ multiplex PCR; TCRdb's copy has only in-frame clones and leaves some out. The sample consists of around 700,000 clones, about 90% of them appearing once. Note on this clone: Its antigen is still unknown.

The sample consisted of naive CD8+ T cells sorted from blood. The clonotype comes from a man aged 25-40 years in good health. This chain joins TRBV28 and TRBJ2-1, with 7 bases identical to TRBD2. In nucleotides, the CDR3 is TGTGCCAGCAATGAATTGGTACCTAGCGGCAGATACAATGAGCAGTTCTTC. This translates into CASNELVPSGRYNEQFF.